One sample yielded the 21 T cell receptor beta chains listed below, sequenced in a study of T cell responses to AZD1222 COVID-19 vaccine. Assay: immunoSEQ multiplex PCR; the TCRdb copy retains only in-frame clones and omits some. The table includes under 45,000 clones, roughly 88% detected once. This sample comprised peripheral blood, obtained 28 days after the second AZD1222 dose. These receptors originate from an adult who received the AZD1222 COVID-19 vaccine.

The rearrangement joins TRBV5-1 to TRBJ2-7, with unresolved D. The CDR3 is 15 residues long. The V gene lost 0 bases and the J gene lost 2 bases, with 12 bases spanning the gap. CDR1 SGHRS and CDR2 YFSETQ come from the germline V gene. The CDR3 region has the DNA TGCGCCAGCAGCTTGGCGTTGGGAACGGCCTACGAGCAGTACTTC. Residues: CASSLALGTAYEQYF.

The gene calls are TRBV29-1 and TRBJ2-5; D gene uncertain. The CDR3 spans 10 residues. Germline V gene lookup returns CDR1 SQVTM and CDR2 ANQGSEA. With 6 bases removed from V and 7 bases from J, the gap between germline ends came to 9 bases. The CDR3 coding sequence is TGCAGCGTCCTCACCGGGACCCAGTACTTC. It encodes CSVLTGTQYF.

This chain links TRBV27 with TRBJ2-7; TRBD1 agrees at 8 bases. Germline lookup yields CDR1 MNHEY and CDR2 SMNVEV (reference sequence). Trimming removed 5 bases from V and 0 bases from J; junction bases left unmatched: 6. The CDR3 consists of 15 residues. The CDR3 nucleotides are TGTGCCAGCAGTCGCGGACAGGGCCTCTCCTACGAGCAGTACTTC. It specifies CASSRGQGLSYEQYF.

The J gene is TRBJ2-7, the V gene TRBV5-6; no reliable D call. Germline values: CDR1 SGHDT, CDR2 YYEEEE. Trimming removed 6 bases at V and 2 bases at J, with 15 bases between. The CDR3 has 14 residues. CDR3 bases: TGTGCCAGCACCCCTGGGCTGAGGACCTACGAGCAGTACTTC. This codes for CASTPGLRTYEQYF.

The chain employs TRBV14 and TRBJ2-3; D gene uncertain. The germline gives CDR1 SGHDN, CDR2 FVKESK. V was trimmed by 0 bases and J by 4 bases, leaving 14 bases between them. The CDR3 contains 16 residues. CDR3 in DNA: TGTGCCAGCAGCCAAGATCTAAGTTGGTTCTCAGATACGCAGTATTTT. The encoded protein is CASSQDLSWFSDTQYF.

This clone was observed once. V gene TRBV7-8 combines with J gene TRBJ1-2; maybe TRBD1 (5 bases). In germline, CDR1 is SGHVS, CDR2 FQNEAQ. This CDR3 has 12 residues. V lost 0 bases and J lost 9, with 8 bases in between. The DNA for the CDR3 is TGTGCCAGCAGCTTAGCGAGGGGAAGCTACACCTTC. Its translation is CASSLARGSYTF.

This clone was counted only a few times. The chain links TRBV19 to TRBJ1-4, with 7 bases that match TRBD1. The germline CDR1 and CDR2 sequences are LNHDA and SQIVND (reference sequence). J lost 0 bases, V lost 8 bases, and 9 bases had no gene match. The CDR3 length is 16 residues. CDR3 nucleotides: TGTGCCAGTCTCAGACAGGGAGGGGCAACTAATGAAAAACTGTTTTTT. Translation gives CASLRQGGATNEKLFF.

Only a few counts were recorded for this clone. The CDR3 loop reads CASSESGGSGANVLTF. CDR3 bases: TGCGCCAGCAGTGAGTCAGGGGGCTCTGGGGCCAACGTCCTGACTTTC. The chain carries TRBV10-2 and TRBJ2-6, with a possible D match to TRBD1 (6 bases). This CDR3 is built from 16 residues. Trimming cost V 0 bases and J 0 bases, with 6 bases left between them. Germline V gene data show CDR1 as WSHSY and CDR2 as SAAADI.

This clone was seen only a few times. DNA for the CDR3: TGTGCCAGCCTCTTGGACACTGAAGCTTTCTTT. This sequence encodes CASLLDTEAFF. The V and J genes are TRBV6-5 and TRBJ1-1; D remains ambiguous. Per germline, CDR1 MNHEY and CDR2 SVGAGI. The CDR3 is made up of 11 amino acids. Trimming took off 8 bases at V and 3 bases at J, with 7 bases between the two ends.

V is TRBV5-1 and J is TRBJ1-1, with D perhaps matching TRBD1 (5 bases). V gave up 0 bases and J gave up 6 bases, with 12 bases separating them. Germline CDR1 reads SGHRS; CDR2 reads YFSETQ. The length of the CDR3 is 14 residues. The CDR3 region is CASSLGQGGAEAFF. In DNA, the CDR3 is TGCGCCAGCAGCTTGGGTCAGGGAGGGGCTGAAGCTTTCTTT.

The V call is TRBV18, the J call TRBJ1-1; 10 bases agree with TRBD1. The CDR3 has 14 residues. In germline, CDR1 is KGHSH, CDR2 LQKENI. After removal of 2 bases from V and 7 bases from J, the junction contained 4 bases not matched to a gene. CDR3 residues: CASSPGDRGHEAFF. The CDR3 region has the DNA TGTGCCAGCTCACCAGGGGACAGGGGCCATGAAGCTTTCTTT.

This CDR3 is CASSIAISYEQYF. Here the CDR3 DNA reads TGTGCCAGTAGTATAGCAATCTCCTACGAGCAGTACTTC. The chain joins TRBV19 to TRBJ2-7; D gene uncertain. CDR3 size: 13 residues. Trimming removed 1 base from V and 0 bases from J, with 4 bases in between. Germline CDR1 reads LNHDA; CDR2 reads SQIVND (reference sequence). Full variable domain (missing parts from reference TRBV19 and TRBJ2-7): DGGITQSPKYLFRKEGQNVTLSCEQNLNHDAMYWYRQDPGQGLRLIYYSQIVNDFQKGDIAEGYSVSREKKESFPLTVTSAQKNPTAFYLCASSIAISYEQYFGPGTRLTVT.

This sequence joins TRBV19 and TRBJ1-5; D possibly corresponds to TRBD1 (6 bases). CDR3 length: 15 amino acids. V was pared by 3 bases and J by 3 bases, with 12 bases between. Germline-derived CDR1 and CDR2 are LNHDA and SQIVND (reference sequence). The CDR3 coding sequence is TGTGCCAGTAGTATCAACAGGGCCGACAATCAGCCCCAGCATTTT. Translating it yields CASSINRADNQPQHF. Supplemented by reference TRBV19 and TRBJ1-5, the full variable domain reads DGGITQSPKYLFRKEGQNVTLSCEQNLNHDAMYWYRQDPGQGLRLIYYSQIVNDFQKGDIAEGYSVSREKKESFPLTVTSAQKNPTAFYLCASSINRADNQPQHFGDGTRLSIL.

V is TRBV7-8 and J is TRBJ2-7; D is unclear. V gave up 5 bases and J gave up 0 bases, with 11 bases separating them. CDR1 and CDR2 from the germline V gene are SGHVS and FQNEAQ. The CDR3 spans 14 residues. This chain's CDR3 is CASSPSPFSYEQYF. The CDR3 DNA sequence: TGTGCCAGCAGCCCGAGTCCGTTCTCCTACGAGCAGTACTTC. Full variable domain (outside the CDR3, taken from reference TRBV7-8 and TRBJ2-7): GAGVSQSPRYKVAKRGQDVALRCDPISGHVSLFWYQQALGQGPEFLTYFQNEAQLDKSGLPSDRFFAERPEGSVSTLKIQRTQQEDSAVYLCASSPSPFSYEQYFGPGTRLTVT.

DNA of the CDR3: TGTGCCAGCAGCAGGCCCGGGACAGGGCTAAGGGAGACCCAGTACTTC. It yields the protein CASSRPGTGLRETQYF. The chain employs TRBV5-6 and TRBJ2-5, with TRBD1 matching 9 bases. CDR1 and CDR2 (germline): SGHDT, YYEEEE. The CDR3 contains 16 residues. Trimming took 4 bases from V and 5 from J; bases not matched to a gene: 12.

The genes are TRBV12-3 or TRBV12-4 and TRBJ1-1, with no clear D. The CDR3 is 12 amino acids. Trimming removed 3 bases from V and 5 bases from J, with 7 bases in between. In DNA, the CDR3 is TGTGCCAGCAGTTTCTATGGAACTGAAGCTTTCTTT. This codes for CASSFYGTEAFF.

This chain connects TRBV24-1 to TRBJ2-3; 7 bases fit TRBD1. CDR3 length: 15 amino acids. CDR1 and CDR2 (germline): KGHDR, SFDVKD. Trimming cost V 6 bases and J 3 bases; bases outside gene matches: 8. Written as DNA, the CDR3 is TGTGCCACCAGTCAAACAGGGGTTGGAACAGATACGCAGTATTTT. Its protein product is CATSQTGVGTDTQYF.

CDR3 sequence (DNA): TGTGCCAGCAGTGAGACTAGCGGGCCACCCTACAATGAGCAGTTCTTC. Translating it yields CASSETSGPPYNEQFF. The chain is built from TRBV27 and TRBJ2-1, with TRBD2 matching over 10 bases. In germline, CDR1 is MNHEY, CDR2 SMNVEV (reference sequence). The CDR3 extends over 16 amino acids. The V gene end was trimmed by 5 bases and the J gene end by 2 bases; junction bases not matched to a gene: 6.

In its sample, this clone was seen once. The gene calls are TRBV24-1 and TRBJ2-2; D gene ambiguous. Germline assignment: CDR1 KGHDR and CDR2 SFDVKD. The germline V and J ends were trimmed by 5 bases and 5 bases, with 5 bases remaining between them. This CDR3 spans 12 amino acids. CDR3 nucleotide sequence: TGTGCCACCAGTGTGGAGACCGGGGAGCTGTTTTTT. Protein: CATSVETGELFF.

This clone was detected only a few times. The chain recombines TRBV7-2 with TRBJ2-6; D is undetermined. The CDR3 extends over 17 amino acids. The V gene lost 1 base and the J gene lost 0 bases, with 10 bases spanning the gap. The germline gives CDR1 SGHTA, CDR2 FQGNSA. The CDR3 nucleotides read TGTGCCAGCAGCTTAGGCGCAGGCGCCTCTGGGGCCAACGTCCTGACTTTC. Translated: CASSLGAGASGANVLTF.

The chain uses TRBV27 and TRBJ1-2, with unresolved D. CDR3 length: 15 residues. The germline V gene encodes CDR1 MNHEY and CDR2 SMNVEV (reference sequence). V gave up 5 bases and J gave up 6 bases, with 19 bases separating them. CDR3 DNA sequence: TGTGCCAGCAGTCCACCGGCATCTGGGCGCGATGGCTACACCTTC. It yields the protein CASSPPASGRDGYTF.